The present TCR beta chain was sequenced within a study of cytomegalovirus exposure and HLA in healthy donors (dated by TCRdb to 2016 to 2017). Looking at the study overall: An earlier analysis of several hundred of the donors reported 276 Gb of sequence data and 90 million to 120 million unique TCR beta sequences obtained from around 170 million T cells. The study aimed to test whether signatures of past pathogen exposure could be identified by cataloging public T cell receptors. Donor age, sex, ethnicity and CMV serostatus were compiled alongside the repertoire data. In a later analysis, previously published TCR beta repertoires from several hundred donors were re-analyzed and high-resolution HLA genotyping was added so that TCR occurrence patterns could be studied. A separate validation cohort of roughly 130 different subjects was used in addition to the roughly 670-subject first cohort. Rather than using new phenotypic data, the later analysis identified candidate immune exposures from TCR beta sequences and from how often those sequences occurred across donors. The genetic ancestry cluster associated with self-reported Caucasian donors included over 80% of the roughly 400 genotyped donors. An earlier analysis of approximately 500 of the donors applied high-throughput TCR beta sequencing to assess whether each TCR beta V gene segment acted as functional or pseudogenic. To predict cytomegalovirus infection status, the study brought together high-throughput TCR immunosequencing, statistical association of individual TCRs with disease status, and machine learning. A later genetic analysis took genome-wide SNP genotypes for 398 of the 666 donors and used that subset as a discovery cohort. Across some 400 genotyped donors of the cohort, an average of roughly 250,000 unique TCR beta nucleotide sequences per donor were sequenced, and 15% to 20% of those sequences were non-productive. The study profiled the T cell repertoires of about 640 subjects by immunosequencing and related them to cytomegalovirus serostatus. Both class I and class II loci were covered by HLA typing, at four-digit resolution. Around 320 gigabases of sequencing data and approximately 84 million unique TCR sequences were included in an early release covering roughly 700 HLA-typed donors. Four or five DR-DQ haplotypes were handled as single units for association and clustering, since linkage in the cohort was strong. Every repertoire in the discovery cohort had been generated on one and the same sequencing platform. Typing coverage varied by locus: about 620-630 donors for A, B, C, DRB1 and DQB1; roughly 510 for DQA1; about 590 for DPA1; roughly 450 for DPB1.

The cohort consisted of 666 healthy bone marrow donors. Cohort members were all nominally healthy when sampled, although unrecorded immune exposures were likely present. The donor tested CMV seropositive, placing the donor among the 250 to 350 seropositive members of the cohort. Every donor gave a peripheral blood sample, and the peripheral blood mononuclear cells from that sample were used for TCR beta sequencing. Genomic DNA was extracted from the blood cell samples with the Qiagen DNeasy Blood Extraction Kit. Note on this clone: Its antigen is still unknown. Base qualities are not at hand, and no much larger clone is one base apart.

Trimming costs V 5 bases and J 3 bases, and their ends lie 8 bases apart. The germline V gene yields SGHVS for CDR1 and FQNEAQ for CDR2. Including the terminal cysteine and phenylalanine, the CDR3 comprises 13 residues. Just CDR3 DNA is preserved here, 39 bases in frame from base 1. The library relied on the immunoSEQ multiplex PCR assay. For the multiplex PCR, a mixture combining 60 forward primers for TCR Vbeta segments and 13 reverse primers for TCR Jbeta segments was used. Amplification of the CDR3 region of rearranged TCR beta genes was performed with a multiplex PCR assay on genomic DNA. Amplified TCR beta libraries were sequenced as 87-base-pair reads on the Illumina HiSeq System. Per the source publication's procedure: A later analysis counted tens of millions of unique TCR beta chains across the 666 repertoires, and around 9.9 million of these chains were shared by at least two donors. Raw reads were error-corrected and collapsed into unique sequences with a nearest-neighbor algorithm that merged closely related sequences to remove PCR and sequencing errors. V, D and J gene segments were assigned by aligning CDR3 sequences to IMGT reference sequences. For a sequence to be retained, at least a six-nucleotide match to both a V gene segment and a J gene segment was required. Rearrangements were called productive when the CDR3 lacked stop codons and stayed in frame with V and J; all others were non-productive. CDR3 was defined according to IMGT convention as the region running from the second conserved V-encoded cysteine to the conserved J-encoded phenylalanine. Sequences without an unambiguous match to a single V gene segment were excluded from the earlier analysis of 500 to 700 of the donors. In an earlier analysis of about 590 of the donors, a V segment was called functional when productive rearrangements were above 56.7%, and segregating when the standard deviation between donors exceeded 5%. A statistical classification framework was built to diagnose cytomegalovirus status from the catalog of TCR beta chain sequences. A later analysis assigned V and J genes by comparing TCR nucleotide sequences with IMGT/GENE-DB human TR gene sequences. A later analysis assigned CDR3 sequences and most-parsimonious VDJ recombination scenarios with the TCRdist pipeline. A later analysis defined each TCR beta chain by its CDR3 amino acid sequence plus V-gene family, and excluded reads lacking a unique V-gene family. A later analysis removed several hundred highly shared, low-generation-probability nucleotide sequences to deal with suspected cross-contamination and a sequencing artifact. In a later analysis, a clonal expansion index for each public chain was calculated from normalized within-repertoire ranks of inferred template counts. In a later analysis, generation probabilities were computed with a VDJ recombination model fitted to out-of-frame rearrangements, and the resulting probabilities were checked against IGoR. Hypergeometric tests were used in a later analysis to score TCR-TCR, TCR-HLA and TCR-CMV co-occurrence, with a repertoire-size bias correction applied to the TCR pairs. A later analysis estimated false discovery rates by permuting HLA or CMV assignments 20 times. In a later analysis, co-occurring TCRs were grouped using DBSCAN, with TCRdist sequence similarity added in when clustering inside HLA-allele-positive subsets. Co-occurrence clustering excluded repertoires with fewer than 30,000 or more than 120,000 public chains, plus five with anomalous nucleotide sharing. Drawn from immuneACCESS, this table holds only the in-frame rearrangements with V and J called that TCRdb kept. Clones are partly lost; checked studies trace under half to an unresolved V gene and leave the rest unexplained. The DNA was the basis for D and trimming; V, J and clone size are from that table. This sample is represented by 120,000 or so clones; 74% of them were singletons. 4% of the sample lies in the top ten.

Findings and caveats that apply to the study as a whole: The only immune exposure information available for the cohort was CMV serostatus. According to a later analysis, parvovirus B19, influenza, CMV and Epstein-Barr virus appeared linked to several top co-occurrence clusters. A few of the identified cytomegalovirus-associated TCR beta chains were confirmed in vitro to be specific for cytomegalovirus antigens. Strong co-occurrence of HLA alleles, especially DR and DQ, made assigning TCR associations to individual alleles difficult. Compared with the roughly 670-donor mean, donors in an Asian-associated ancestry cluster had fewer N-insertions in productive TCRs, according to a later genetic analysis. Because HLA typing was unavailable for some donors at each locus, only the typed subset was used in association tests. According to a later analysis, TCR association rates differed among HLA loci, with DRB1 alleles showing the most associated TCRs and HLA-C alleles showing the fewest. Broadly in line with IMGT annotations, most TCR beta V segments showed up in productive rearrangements about 90% or about 30% of the time in an earlier analysis of 450 to 600 of the donors. The 87-base-pair reads could not distinguish some IMGT-functional V segments, including TRBV6-2 and TRBV6-3, so those segments were excluded. Because counts were too low, approximately 15 rarely observed V segments, including chromosome 9 orphons, were excluded from the earlier analysis of roughly 580 of the donors. A further reported finding was that TCR beta sequences accurately predicted the HLA-A and HLA-B alleles for most subjects in the first cohort. The study gave a list of roughly 150 TCR beta chains associated with cytomegalovirus. It was suggested by the authors that the approach could potentially be generalized to other disease states and immunological phenotypes. Correlated functional status among segregating V segments might be attributable to linkage disequilibrium, but an unknown experimental factor could not be ruled out. The classifier was reported to diagnose cytomegalovirus status with high specificity and sensitivity in both the original and validation cohorts. Sequencing depth was assumed to be roughly uniform across donors in the presence/absence analyses, though that assumption may not hold. A cluster of highly shared sequence variants was judged likely to represent a technical artifact of the sequencing pipeline. A later analysis found that most CMV-associated TCR beta chains appeared HLA-restricted, with HLA associations seemingly driven largely by CMV exposure. An association between a missense DCLRE1C variant and V-gene and J-gene trimming of TCR beta chains was found in a later genetic analysis and replicated in an independent cohort. Only TCR beta chains were sequenced in this cohort, and the absence of alpha or paired-chain data limited detectable features. A later analysis found that HLA-associated TCR beta chains were more clonally expanded and had lower generation probabilities than equally common non-associated chains. Across donors, most TCR sequences were observed very rarely, whereas some public TCRs were present in many individuals. Specific HLA alleles were associated with over 15,000 TCR beta sequences at a false discovery rate of 0.05 in a later analysis.

The chain is made from TRBV7-8 and TRBJ1-5, with the D gene call left open. The sequence was collected from a man between 35 and 55 years old in good health and CMV-seropositive. The specimen was PBMCs. The DNA reads TGTGCCAGCAGCCCTTTGGCCAATCAGCCCCAGCATTTT. This gives the protein CASSPLANQPQHF.